Here is one T cell receptor beta chain with its context. The antigen is unknown. This sample is part of a study of T cell responses to AZD1222 COVID-19 vaccine. Whole-study results and caveats: The sample set comprised mostly white British donors with more females, and clonal diversity was possibly underestimated. No day 14 peak samples; only post-peak repertoires were characterized.

Method: immunoSEQ multiplex PCR; TCRdb's copy keeps in-frame clones and lacks some. The data hold around 120,000 clones, with 85% to 90% observed a single time. The germline V gene encodes CDR1 MNHNS and CDR2 SASEGT. This CDR3 has 13 residues. The V end was cut by 3 bases, the J end by 8 bases, with 11 bases between. This chain uses TRBV6-1 with TRBJ2-1; D is ambiguous. The TCR comes from an adult in good health. The sequencing used peripheral blood, collected on day 0 of AZD1222 vaccination. CDR3: CASSEGWFDEQFF. Here the CDR3 DNA reads TGTGCCAGCAGTGAGGGTTGGTTTGATGAGCAGTTCTTC.